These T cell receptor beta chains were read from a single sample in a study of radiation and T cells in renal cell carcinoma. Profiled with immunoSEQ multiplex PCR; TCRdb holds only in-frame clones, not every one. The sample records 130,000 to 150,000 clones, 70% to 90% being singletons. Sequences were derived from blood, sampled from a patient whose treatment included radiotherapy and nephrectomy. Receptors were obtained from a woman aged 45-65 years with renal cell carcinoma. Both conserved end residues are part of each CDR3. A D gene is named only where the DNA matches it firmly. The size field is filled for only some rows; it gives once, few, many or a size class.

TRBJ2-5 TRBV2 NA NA TGTGCCAGCAGGAGCAACGGTGGCCAAGAGACCCAGTACTTC CASRSNGGQETQYF
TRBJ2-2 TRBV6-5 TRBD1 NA TGTGCCAGCAGTTACTTTAGGGGGCATCTCGCCGGGGAGCTGTTTTTT CASSYFRGHLAGELFF
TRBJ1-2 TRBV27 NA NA TGTGCCAGCAGCCCCCTGACAAACTATGGCTACACCTTC CASSPLTNYGYTF
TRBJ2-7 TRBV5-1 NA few TGCGCCAGCAGCTTGGGGACGGACTATTACTACGAGCAGTACTTC CASSLGTDYYYEQYF
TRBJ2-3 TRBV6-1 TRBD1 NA TGTGCCAGCAGTGAAGGGACAGGGATGGGGACAGATACGCAGTATTTT CASSEGTGMGTDTQYF
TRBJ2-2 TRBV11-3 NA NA TGTGCCAGCAGCAGTAGGCGAAACACCGGGGAGCTGTTTTTT CASSSRRNTGELFF
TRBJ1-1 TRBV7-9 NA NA TGTGCCAGCAGCTCTGGGTGGACTGAAGCTTTCTTT CASSSGWTEAFF
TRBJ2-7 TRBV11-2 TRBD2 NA TGTGCCAGCAGCTTAGATATGATATCGGGGGGATACGAGCAGTACTTC CASSLDMISGGYEQYF
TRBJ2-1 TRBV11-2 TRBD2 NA TGTGCCAGCAGCACTAGCGGGGGGGTTCTCCCAAACAATGAGCAGTTCTTC CASSTSGGVLPNNEQFF
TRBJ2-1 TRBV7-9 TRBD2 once TGTGCCAGCAGCCCCGCGGGGGACAATGAGCAGTTCTTC CASSPAGDNEQFF
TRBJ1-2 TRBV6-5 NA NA TGTGCCAGCAGTTATTCCGAGCCTTCAATGAGTGGCTACACCTTC CASSYSEPSMSGYTF
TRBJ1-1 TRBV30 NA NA TGTGCCTGGAGTGTGCCGGGGCAGGAGTACAAGGCTTTCTTT CAWSVPGQEYKAFF
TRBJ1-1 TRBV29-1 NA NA TGCAGCTCCGGGAGGAACACTGAAGCTTTCTTT CSSGRNTEAFF
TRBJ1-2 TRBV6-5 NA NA TGTGCCAGCAGTTACGGACAGCTCTATGGCTACACCTTC CASSYGQLYGYTF
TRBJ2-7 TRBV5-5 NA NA TGTGCCAGCAGCTTCGGGACTCCTTCCTACGAGCAGTACTTC CASSFGTPSYEQYF
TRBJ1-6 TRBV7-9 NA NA TGTGCCGCCTCGGGTGGGCGTTGGAATTCACCCCTCCACTTT CAASGGRWNSPLHF
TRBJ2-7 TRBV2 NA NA TGTGCCAGCATCCCCGGGACCGGAAGCTCCTACGAGCAGTACTTC CASIPGTGSSYEQYF
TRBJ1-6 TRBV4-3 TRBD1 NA TGCGCCAGCAGCCCAAGGGGACAGTTTTCACCCCTCCACTTT CASSPRGQFSPLHF
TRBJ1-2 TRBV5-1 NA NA TGCGCCAGCAGCCCCGGACAGCTCTATGGCTACACCTTC CASSPGQLYGYTF
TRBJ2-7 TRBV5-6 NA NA TGTGCCAGCAGCTTGGTAGGGCAGGGCTACGAGCAGTACTTC CASSLVGQGYEQYF
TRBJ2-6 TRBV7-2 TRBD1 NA TGTGCCAGCAGCCCCCGGACAGGTCCCTCTGGGGCCAACGTCCTGACTTTC CASSPRTGPSGANVLTF
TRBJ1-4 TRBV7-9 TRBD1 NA TGTGCCAGCAGCTTGGGTTTGGGGACAGCGCATGAAAAACTGTTTTTT CASSLGLGTAHEKLFF
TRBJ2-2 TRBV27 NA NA TGTGCCAGCAGTTTTTCGACAGGGAACACCGGGGAGCTGTTTTTT CASSFSTGNTGELFF
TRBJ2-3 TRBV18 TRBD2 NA TGTGCCAGCTCACCACGGCTAGCGGGGACAACTAGCACAGATACGCAGTATTTT CASSPRLAGTTSTDTQYF
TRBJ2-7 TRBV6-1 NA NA TGTGCCAGCAGTGAAACGTGGAATCGAAACGAGCAGTACTTC CASSETWNRNEQYF
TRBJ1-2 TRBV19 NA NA TGTGCCAGTAGTATGACCCGAGCTACTAACTATGGCTACACCTTC CASSMTRATNYGYTF
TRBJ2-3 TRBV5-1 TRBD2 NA TGCGCCAGCAGCCCGGGGACTAGCGGGGGCACAGATACGCAGTATTTT CASSPGTSGGTDTQYF
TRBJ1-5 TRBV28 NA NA TGTGCCAGCAGTTTACGGACACCAGATAGCAATCAGCCCCAGCATTTT CASSLRTPDSNQPQHF
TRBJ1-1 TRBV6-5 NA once TGTGCCAGCCTGAGACTCTCGAACACTGAAGCTTTCTTT CASLRLSNTEAFF
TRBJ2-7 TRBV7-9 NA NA TGTGCCAGCAGCTCGGGGGAGCAGTACTTC CASSSGEQYF
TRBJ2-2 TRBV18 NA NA TGTGCCAGCTCACCACCGGGCTCAAACACCGGGGAGCTGTTTTTT CASSPPGSNTGELFF
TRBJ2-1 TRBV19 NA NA TGTGCCAGTAGAAACCCCGGGACTGGTGGGTACAATGAGCAGTTCTTC CASRNPGTGGYNEQFF
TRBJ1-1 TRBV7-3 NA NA TGTGCCAGCAGCTTAGAAGGGATGAACACTGAAGCTTTCTTT CASSLEGMNTEAFF